Presented here are 7 T cell receptor beta chains from one specimen sequenced in a study of cytomegalovirus exposure and HLA in healthy donors. The PCR made use of 60 Vbeta and 13 Jbeta primers. Some clones are missing from TCRdb's copy, which holds only in-frame ones; the method was immunoSEQ multiplex PCR. The repertoire includes about 130,000 clones, 79% of them detected once, and 5% to 8.5% sits in the top ten. The sample comprised PBMCs. The receptors stem from a man aged 40-50 years in good health and CMV-seropositive.

The CDR3 nucleotides are TGTGCCAGCAGCCAAGAGGGCCTTTACGAGCAGTACTTC. It yields the protein CASSQEGLYEQYF. This chain links TRBV4-2 with TRBJ2-7; no clear D gene. The CDR3 consists of 13 residues. V lost 0 bases and J 4 bases, leaving 7 bases between the germline ends. Germline assignment: CDR1 LGHNA and CDR2 YNFKEQ.

V is TRBV27 and J is TRBJ2-2, with no clear D. The V gene lost 5 bases and the J gene lost 0 bases, with 10 bases spanning the gap. The germline V gene has CDR1 MNHEY and CDR2 SMNVEV (reference sequence). CDR3 size: 15 residues. As DNA, the CDR3 is TGTGCCAGCAGTGTGGTAGTCACGAACACCGGGGAGCTGTTTTTT. Translating it yields CASSVVVTNTGELFF.

This clone was detected many times. The rearrangement links TRBV7-9 to TRBJ1-3; D is possibly TRBD1 (6 bases). Trimming took 4 bases from V and 2 from J, leaving 6 bases between them. The germline V gene encodes CDR1 SEHNR and CDR2 FQNEAQ (reference sequence). This CDR3 spans 13 amino acids. CDR3 residues: CASSWDTGNTIYF. The CDR3 nucleotides read TGTGCCAGCAGCTGGGACACTGGAAACACCATATATTTT.

The chain combines TRBV6-1 with TRBJ1-1, with TRBD1 identical over 8 bases. The germline CDR1 and CDR2 sequences are MNHNS and SASEGT. The CDR3 totals 19 residues. J was trimmed by 0 bases and V by 2 bases; bases with no gene match: 14. The CDR3 bases are TGTGCCAGCAGTGAATCGGGCAGGGGGCGTAAGATAATGAACACTGAAGCTTTCTTT. Protein: CASSESGRGRKIMNTEAFF.

This clone was counted only a few times. The CDR3 region is CASSDRARGYNEQFF. As DNA, the CDR3 is TGTGCCAGCAGTGATCGAGCGAGAGGGTACAATGAGCAGTTCTTC. This chain uses TRBV6-4 with TRBJ2-1; possible D gene TRBD2, 5 bases. This CDR3 contains 15 residues. With 3 bases removed from V and 4 bases from J, the gap between germline ends came to 13 bases. Germline values: CDR1 MRHNA, CDR2 SNTAGT.

This sequence joins TRBV19 and TRBJ2-1; 10 bases map to TRBD2. Germline trimming cut 3 bases from V and 7 bases from J; bases unmatched to any gene: 9. Germline CDR1 and CDR2: LNHDA and SQIVND (reference sequence). The CDR3 extends over 16 amino acids. CDR3 DNA sequence: TGTGCCAGTAGTATTAGTGGGCTAGCGGGAGTAAATGAGCAGTTCTTC. It encodes CASSISGLAGVNEQFF.

The chain has TRBV4-1 and TRBJ2-4; 9 bases map to TRBD1. Germline V lookup: CDR1 MGHRA, CDR2 YSYEKL. The CDR3 runs 21 residues. V lost 3 bases to trimming and J lost 0 bases; unmatched junction nucleotides: 18. The CDR3 DNA reads as TGCGCCAGCAGCCATTCAAGCCTTGGGACAGGGCGTCTGATAGCCAAAAACATTCAGTACTTC. Translation gives CASSHSSLGTGRLIAKNIQYF.